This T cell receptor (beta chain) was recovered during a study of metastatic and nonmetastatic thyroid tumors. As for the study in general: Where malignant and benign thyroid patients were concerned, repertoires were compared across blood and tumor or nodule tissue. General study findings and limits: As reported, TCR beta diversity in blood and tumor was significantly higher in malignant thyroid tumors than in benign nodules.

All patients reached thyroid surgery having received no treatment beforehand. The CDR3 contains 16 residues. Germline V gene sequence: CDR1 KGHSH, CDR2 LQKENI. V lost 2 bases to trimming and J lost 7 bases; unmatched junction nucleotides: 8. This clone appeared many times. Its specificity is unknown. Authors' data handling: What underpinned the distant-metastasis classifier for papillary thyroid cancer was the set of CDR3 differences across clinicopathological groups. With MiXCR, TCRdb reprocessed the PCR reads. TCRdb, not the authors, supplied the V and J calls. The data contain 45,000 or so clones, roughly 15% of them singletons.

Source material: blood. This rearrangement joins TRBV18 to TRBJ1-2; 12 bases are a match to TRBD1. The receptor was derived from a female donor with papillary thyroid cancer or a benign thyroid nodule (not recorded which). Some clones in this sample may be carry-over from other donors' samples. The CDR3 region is CASSPTLGQGASGYTF. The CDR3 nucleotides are TGTGCCAGCTCACCAACCTTGGGACAGGGGGCAAGTGGCTACACCTTC.